This T cell receptor (beta chain) was captured in a study of blood T cell repertoires in COVID-19. The cohort comprised adults aged about 18 to 100 years residing in around 25 US areas. Profiling relied on immunoSEQ multiplex PCR, and the TCRdb table lists in-frame clones only, not all of them. The sample consists of 150,000 to 200,000 clones, over 75% of them appearing once. Sequenced material: PBMCs or T cells enriched from blood (not recorded which). The sequence derives from a middle-aged man who had recovered from COVID-19.

The CDR3 sequence: CASSYASEGGGNTIYF. For the CDR3, the DNA is TGTGCCAGCAGTTACGCCTCTGAGGGCGGAGGAAACACCATATATTTT. The chain recombines TRBV6-6 with TRBJ1-3; D ambiguous. This CDR3 is built from 16 residues. Germline loops: CDR1 MNHNY, CDR2 SVGAGI (reference sequence). Trimming left V 2 bases short and J 4 bases short, with 15 bases between.